The present entry profiles one T cell receptor (beta chain) with its context. This sample was taken from a study of blood T cell repertoires in COVID-19. Deletions cut 8 bases from V and 0 bases from J, with 10 bases between. The CDR3 totals 13 residues. Germline-derived CDR1 and CDR2 are SGHTA and FQGTGA. Profiling relied on immunoSEQ multiplex PCR, and the TCRdb table lists in-frame clones only, not all of them. The profile shows fewer than 85,000 clones, around 83% of them singletons. The TCR comes from a woman aged 60-70 years with acute or convalescent COVID-19. The chain is built from TRBV7-3 and TRBJ1-1, with D possibly matching TRBD1 (6 bases). The sequenced sample consisted of peripheral blood. CDR3 nucleotide sequence: TGTGCCAGCCGCCGGGACATGAACACTGAAGCTTTCTTT. Translating gives CASRRDMNTEAFF.